The clone carrying this TCR beta chain was picked up a small number of times. Its target is unknown. Coverage ceases 3 residues before the CDR3 finishes, and the germline J gene fills in the end. There are 13 residues in the CDR3. Germline loops: CDR1 KGHSH, CDR2 LQKENI. V dropped 2 bases and J dropped 3 bases, with 7 bases sitting between them. These data come from a study of T cell clonality in common variable immunodeficiency. Assay used: immunoSEQ multiplex PCR; TCRdb lists only in-frame clones, some missing. The sample presents approximately 52,000 clones, none singletons. Notes on the study in general: Compared with healthy controls, CVID subjects showed increased TCRbeta clonality, mostly in about a third.

What was sequenced was peripheral blood mononuclear cells. This TCR was sampled from a person aged 18-69 years in good health. The rearrangement links TRBV18 to TRBJ1-2; no clear D gene. The chain's CDR3 is CASSPVEDYGYTF. The CDR3 DNA, read in part, is TGTGCCAGCTCACCAGTTGAGGACTATGGC.